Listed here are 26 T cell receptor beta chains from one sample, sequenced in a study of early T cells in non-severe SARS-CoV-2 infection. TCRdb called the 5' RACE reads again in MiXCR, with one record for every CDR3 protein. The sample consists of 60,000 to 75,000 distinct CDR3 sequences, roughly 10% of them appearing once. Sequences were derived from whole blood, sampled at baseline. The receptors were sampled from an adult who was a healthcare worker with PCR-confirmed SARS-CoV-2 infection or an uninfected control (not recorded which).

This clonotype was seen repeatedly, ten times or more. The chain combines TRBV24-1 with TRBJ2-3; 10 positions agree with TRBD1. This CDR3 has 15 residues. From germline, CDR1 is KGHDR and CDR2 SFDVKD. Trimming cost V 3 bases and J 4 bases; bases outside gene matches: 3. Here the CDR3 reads CATSDGGQGSDTQYF. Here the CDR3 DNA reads TGTGCCACCAGTGATGGGGGACAGGGGTCAGATACGCAGTATTTT.

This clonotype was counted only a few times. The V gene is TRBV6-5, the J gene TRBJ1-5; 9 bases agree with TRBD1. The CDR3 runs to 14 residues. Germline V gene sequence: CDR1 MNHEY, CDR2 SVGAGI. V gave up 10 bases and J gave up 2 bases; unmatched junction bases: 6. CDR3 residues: CATHGTGRNQPQHF. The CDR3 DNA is TGTGCCACCCACGGGACAGGGCGCAATCAGCCCCAGCATTTT.

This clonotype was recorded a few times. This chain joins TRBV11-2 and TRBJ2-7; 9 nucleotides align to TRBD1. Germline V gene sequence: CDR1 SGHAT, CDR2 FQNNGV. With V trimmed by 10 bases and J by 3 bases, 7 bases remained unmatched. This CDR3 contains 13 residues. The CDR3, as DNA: TGTGCCAACGGACAGGGGCCCCTCTACGAGCAGTACTTC. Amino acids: CANGQGPLYEQYF.

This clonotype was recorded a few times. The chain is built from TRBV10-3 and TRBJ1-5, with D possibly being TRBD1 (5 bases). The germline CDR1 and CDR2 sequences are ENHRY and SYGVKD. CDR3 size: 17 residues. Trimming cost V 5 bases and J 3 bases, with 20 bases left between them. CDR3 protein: CAISPERRVFANQPQHF. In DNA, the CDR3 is TGTGCCATCAGTCCTGAACGCAGGGTTTTCGCCAATCAGCCCCAGCATTTT.

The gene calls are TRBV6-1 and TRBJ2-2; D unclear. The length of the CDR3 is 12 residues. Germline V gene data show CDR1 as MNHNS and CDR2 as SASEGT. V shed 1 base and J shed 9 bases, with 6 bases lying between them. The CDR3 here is CASSEGTWELFF. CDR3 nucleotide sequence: TGTGCCAGCAGTGAAGGGACGTGGGAGCTGTTTTTT.

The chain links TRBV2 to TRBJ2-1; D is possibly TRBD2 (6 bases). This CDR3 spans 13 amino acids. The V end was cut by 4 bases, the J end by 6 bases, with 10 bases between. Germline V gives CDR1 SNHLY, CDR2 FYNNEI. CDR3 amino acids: CASSAGTVNEQFF. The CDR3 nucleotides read TGTGCCAGCAGTGCCGGGACTGTCAATGAGCAGTTCTTC.

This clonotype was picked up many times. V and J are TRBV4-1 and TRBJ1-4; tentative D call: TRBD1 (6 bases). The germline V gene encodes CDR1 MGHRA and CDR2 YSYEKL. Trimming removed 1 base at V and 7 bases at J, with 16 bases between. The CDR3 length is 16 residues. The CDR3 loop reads CASSQVSGRGGEKLFF. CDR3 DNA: TGCGCCAGCAGCCAAGTGAGTGGCAGGGGAGGTGAAAAACTGTTTTTT.

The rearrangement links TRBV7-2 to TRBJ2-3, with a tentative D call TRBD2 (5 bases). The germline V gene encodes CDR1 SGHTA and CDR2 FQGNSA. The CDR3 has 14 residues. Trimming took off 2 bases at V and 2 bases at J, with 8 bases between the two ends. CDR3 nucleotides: TGTGCCAGCAGCTTACGGGGTGACACAGATACGCAGTATTTT. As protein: CASSLRGDTDTQYF.

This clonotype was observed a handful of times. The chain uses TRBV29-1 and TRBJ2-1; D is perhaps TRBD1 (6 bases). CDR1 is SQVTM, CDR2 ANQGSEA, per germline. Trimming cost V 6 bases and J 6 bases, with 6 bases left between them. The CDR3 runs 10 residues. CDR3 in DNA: TGCAGCGTAGGGGGCAATGAGCAGTTCTTC. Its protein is CSVGGNEQFF.

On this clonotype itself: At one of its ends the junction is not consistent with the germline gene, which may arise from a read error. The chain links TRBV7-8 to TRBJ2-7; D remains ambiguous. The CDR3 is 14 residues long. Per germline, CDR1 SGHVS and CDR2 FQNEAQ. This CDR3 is CASTLNLGALEQYF. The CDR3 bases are TGTGCCAGCACCTTAAACCTAGGAGCCCTCGAGCAGTACTTC.

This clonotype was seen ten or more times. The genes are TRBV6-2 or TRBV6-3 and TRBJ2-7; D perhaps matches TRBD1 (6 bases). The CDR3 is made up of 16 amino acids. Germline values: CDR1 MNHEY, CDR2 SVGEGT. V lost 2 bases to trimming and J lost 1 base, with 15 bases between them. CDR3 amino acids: CASSYDRKIQSYEQYF. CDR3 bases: TGTGCCAGCAGTTACGACAGGAAAATCCAATCCTACGAGCAGTACTTC.

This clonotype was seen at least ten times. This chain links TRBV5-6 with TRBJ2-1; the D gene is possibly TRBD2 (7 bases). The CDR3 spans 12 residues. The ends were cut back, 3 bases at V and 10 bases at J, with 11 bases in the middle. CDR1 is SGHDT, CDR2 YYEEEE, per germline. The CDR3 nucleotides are TGTGCCAGCAGCTATCGGGGGGCGGAGCAGTTCTTC. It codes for CASSYRGAEQFF. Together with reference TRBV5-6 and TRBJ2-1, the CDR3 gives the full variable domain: DAGVTQSPTHLIKTRGQQVTLRCSPKSGHDTVSWYQQALGQGPQFIFQYYEEEERQRGNFPDRFSGHQFPNYSSELNVNALLLGDSALYLCASSYRGAEQFFGPGTRLTVL.

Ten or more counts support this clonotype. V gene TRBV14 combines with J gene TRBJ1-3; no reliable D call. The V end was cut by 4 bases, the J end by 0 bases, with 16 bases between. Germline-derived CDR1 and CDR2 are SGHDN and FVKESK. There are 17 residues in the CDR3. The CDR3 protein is CASSLYEVTSSGNTIYF. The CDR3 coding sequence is TGTGCCAGCAGCCTTTACGAGGTTACATCCTCTGGAAACACCATATATTTT.

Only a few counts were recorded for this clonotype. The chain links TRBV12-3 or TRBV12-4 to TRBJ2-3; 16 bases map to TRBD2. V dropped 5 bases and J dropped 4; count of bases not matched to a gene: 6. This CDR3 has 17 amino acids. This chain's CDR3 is CASSGTSGGAQADTQYF. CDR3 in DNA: TGTGCCAGCAGTGGGACTAGCGGGGGGGCCCAAGCAGATACGCAGTATTTT.

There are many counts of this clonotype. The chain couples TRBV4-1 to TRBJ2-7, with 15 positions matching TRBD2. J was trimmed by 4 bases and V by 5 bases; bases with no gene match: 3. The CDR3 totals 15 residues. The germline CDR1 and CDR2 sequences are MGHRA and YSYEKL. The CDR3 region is CASSFGLAGGYEQYF. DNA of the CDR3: TGCGCCAGCAGCTTTGGACTAGCGGGGGGGTACGAGCAGTACTTC.

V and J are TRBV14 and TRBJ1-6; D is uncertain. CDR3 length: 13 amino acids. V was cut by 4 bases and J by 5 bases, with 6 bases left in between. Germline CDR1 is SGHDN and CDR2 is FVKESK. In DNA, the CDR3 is TGTGCCAGCAGCCTGACGGATAATTCACCCCTCCACTTT. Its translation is CASSLTDNSPLHF. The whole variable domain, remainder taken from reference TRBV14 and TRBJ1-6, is EAGVTQFPSHSVIEKGQTVTLRCDPISGHDNLYWYRRVMGKEIKFLLHFVKESKQDESGMPNNRFLAERTGGTYSTLKVQPAELEDSGVYFCASSLTDNSPLHFGNGTRLTVT.

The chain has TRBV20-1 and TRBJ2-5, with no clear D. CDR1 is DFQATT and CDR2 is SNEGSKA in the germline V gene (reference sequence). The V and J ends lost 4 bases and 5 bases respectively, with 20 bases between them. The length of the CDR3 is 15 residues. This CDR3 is CSANHIRAKPETQYF. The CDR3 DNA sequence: TGCAGTGCTAACCACATACGGGCCAAACCGGAGACCCAGTACTTC.

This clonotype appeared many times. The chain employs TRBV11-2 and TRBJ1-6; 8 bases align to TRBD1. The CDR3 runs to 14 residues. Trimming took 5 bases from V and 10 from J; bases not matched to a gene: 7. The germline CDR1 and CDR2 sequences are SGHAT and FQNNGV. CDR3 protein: CASSPDRVWSPLHF. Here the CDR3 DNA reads TGTGCCAGCAGCCCGGACAGGGTTTGGTCACCCCTCCACTTT.

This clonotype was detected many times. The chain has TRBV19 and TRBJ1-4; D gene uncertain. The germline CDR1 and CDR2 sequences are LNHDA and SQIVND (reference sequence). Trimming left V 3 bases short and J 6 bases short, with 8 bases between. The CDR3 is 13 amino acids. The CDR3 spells CASSMRRDEKLFF. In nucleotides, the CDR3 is TGTGCCAGTAGTATGAGGCGTGATGAAAAACTGTTTTTT.

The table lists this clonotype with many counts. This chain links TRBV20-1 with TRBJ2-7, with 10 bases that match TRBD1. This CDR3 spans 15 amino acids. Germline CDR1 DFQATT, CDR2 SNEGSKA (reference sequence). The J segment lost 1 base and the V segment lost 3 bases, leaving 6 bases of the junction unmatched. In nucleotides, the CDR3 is TGCAGTGCTAGTAAAGGGACAGGGGCTTCCTACGAGCAGTACTTC. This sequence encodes CSASKGTGASYEQYF.

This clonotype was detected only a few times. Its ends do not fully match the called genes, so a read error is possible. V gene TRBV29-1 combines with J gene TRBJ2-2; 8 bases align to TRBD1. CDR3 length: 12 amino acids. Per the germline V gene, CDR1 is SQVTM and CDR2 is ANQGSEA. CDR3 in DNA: TGCAGCTCCACAGGGGGAACCGGGGGGCTGTTTTTT. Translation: CSSTGGTGGLFF.

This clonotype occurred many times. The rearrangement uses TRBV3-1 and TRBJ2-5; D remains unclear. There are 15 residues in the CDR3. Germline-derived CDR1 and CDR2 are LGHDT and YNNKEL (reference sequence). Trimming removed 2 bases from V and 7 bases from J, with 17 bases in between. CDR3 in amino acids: CASSQNRAALGTQYF. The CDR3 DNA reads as TGTGCCAGCAGCCAAAACCGGGCCGCCTTAGGGACCCAGTACTTC.

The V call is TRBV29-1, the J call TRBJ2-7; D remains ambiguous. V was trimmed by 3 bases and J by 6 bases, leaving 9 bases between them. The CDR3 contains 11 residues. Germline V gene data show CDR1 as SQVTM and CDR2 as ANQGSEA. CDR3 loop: CSVDFPSEQYF. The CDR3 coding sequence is TGCAGCGTTGATTTCCCGAGCGAGCAGTACTTC.

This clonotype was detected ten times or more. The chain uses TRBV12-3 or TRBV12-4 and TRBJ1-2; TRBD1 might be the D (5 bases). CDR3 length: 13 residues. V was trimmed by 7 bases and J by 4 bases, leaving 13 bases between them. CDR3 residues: CASINAGSYGYTF. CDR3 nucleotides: TGTGCCAGCATAAACGCAGGGAGCTATGGCTACACCTTC.

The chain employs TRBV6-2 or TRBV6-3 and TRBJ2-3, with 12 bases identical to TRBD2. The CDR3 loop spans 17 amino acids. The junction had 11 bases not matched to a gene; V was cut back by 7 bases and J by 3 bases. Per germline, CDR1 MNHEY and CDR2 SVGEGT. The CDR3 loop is CASNHQVTSGRTDTQYF. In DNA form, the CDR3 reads TGTGCCAGCAACCACCAAGTGACTAGCGGGAGAACAGATACGCAGTATTTT.

As DNA, the CDR3 is TGCGCCAGCAGGTTCCTGGACAGTAACTATGGCTACACCTTC. Translating it yields CASRFLDSNYGYTF. The rearrangement uses TRBV5-1 and TRBJ1-2, with D maybe TRBD1 (6 bases). V shed 5 bases and J shed 1 base, with 12 bases lying between them. This CDR3 is 14 amino acids long. Germline V gene data show CDR1 as SGHRS and CDR2 as YFSETQ.